Listed below are T cell receptor beta chains from one sample, sequenced in a study of T cell changes during pregnancy in multiple sclerosis. Generated by immunoSEQ multiplex PCR, the TCRdb table keeps only in-frame clones and is missing some. The data hold some 80,000 clones, with approximately 95% observed a single time. Sequenced material: CD4+ T cells from peripheral blood mononuclear cells, taken after pregnancy. The receptors derive from a female donor with multiple sclerosis, enrolled in a pregnancy study. Each CDR3 is given with its conserved first and last residue. A D gene is named only where the DNA matches it firmly. The size field is filled for only some rows; it gives once, few, many or a size class.

TGCGCCAGCAGCTTGGTTGCAGGGGGCGCCTATGGCTACACCTTC	CASSLVAGGAYGYTF	TRBV5-1	TRBJ1-2	NA	TRBD1
TGTGCCAGCAGCTTAGTTCTAGGTGGAACCTACGAGCAGTACTTC	CASSLVLGGTYEQYF	TRBV7-8	TRBJ2-7	few	NA
TGTGCCAGCAGCGTACGGGTGGACCAAGAGACCCAGTACTTC	CASSVRVDQETQYF	TRBV9	TRBJ2-5	NA	NA
TGTGCCAGCAGCTTGTCCTCCGGGACAACCTACGAGCAGTACTTC	CASSLSSGTTYEQYF	TRBV5-5	TRBJ2-7	NA	NA
TGTGCCAGCTCACCACTCGCAGGGGACTACGAGCAGTACTTC	CASSPLAGDYEQYF	TRBV18	TRBJ2-7	once	NA
TGCGCCAGCAGCTTACAAACAGGGAACACCGGGGAGCTGTTTTTT	CASSLQTGNTGELFF	TRBV5-1	TRBJ2-2	NA	NA
TGTGCCAGCGCGGCGGGAGGGGATACGCAGTATTTT	CASAAGGDTQYF	TRBV6-5	TRBJ2-3	NA	TRBD2
TGTGCCAGCAGCCCGGGGGGCATCATTCGCGACGAGCAGTACTTC	CASSPGGIIRDEQYF	TRBV28	TRBJ2-7	once	NA
TGTGCCAGCAGCTACGGGACTTCCCAAGAAGCTTTCTTT	CASSYGTSQEAFF	TRBV7-2	TRBJ1-1	NA	NA
TGCGCCAGCAGCTTGGTAGGACTAGCTAGCACAGATACGCAGTATTTT	CASSLVGLASTDTQYF	TRBV5-1	TRBJ2-3	NA	TRBD2